The rows below give T cell receptor beta chains drawn from one sample of a study of blood T cells in healthy people across ages. TCRdb ran MiXCR on the 5' RACE reads and lists one entry per CDR3 protein. This table has 1.5 million to 2 million distinct CDR3 sequences, roughly 28% appearing once. The sequencing sample was made of blood. The receptors come from a woman aged 25 to 45 in good health. CDR3s include the opening cysteine and the closing phenylalanine or tryptophan. Fields, in order: D gene, J gene, clone size, V gene, CDR3 DNA, CDR3 protein. The D gene is left open where the match is weak. Clone size is stated in some rows and not others, as once, few, many or a class when expanded.

d_call: NA; j_call: TRBJ2-7; clone_size: few; v_call: TRBV20-1; cdr3_nt: TGCAGTGCTAGCCTGGACAACTCCTACGAGCAGTACTTC; cdr3_aa: CSASLDNSYEQYF
d_call: NA; j_call: TRBJ2-3; clone_size: NA; v_call: TRBV12-3/TRBV12-4; cdr3_nt: TGTGCCAGCAGTTTGGAGACTTACCACACAGATACGCAGTATTTT; cdr3_aa: CASSLETYHTDTQYF
d_call: NA; j_call: TRBJ1-1; clone_size: few; v_call: TRBV3-1; cdr3_nt: TGTGCCAGCAGCCAGGGTATAAGGGCTGAAGCTTTCTTT; cdr3_aa: CASSQGIRAEAFF
d_call: NA; j_call: TRBJ2-7; clone_size: NA; v_call: TRBV6-2/TRBV6-3; cdr3_nt: TGTGCCAGCAGAAAGACAGGTTCCAGAAACGAGCAGTACTTC; cdr3_aa: CASRKTGSRNEQYF
d_call: NA; j_call: TRBJ2-1; clone_size: few; v_call: TRBV5-1; cdr3_nt: TGCGCCAGCAGCTTCCGGGACACCCTGTACAATGAGCAGTTCTTC; cdr3_aa: CASSFRDTLYNEQFF
d_call: NA; j_call: TRBJ2-3; clone_size: NA; v_call: TRBV24-1; cdr3_nt: TGTGCCACCAGTGATCCCGGTGGGATAGATACGCAGTATTTT; cdr3_aa: CATSDPGGIDTQYF
d_call: NA; j_call: TRBJ1-1; clone_size: NA; v_call: TRBV3-1; cdr3_nt: TGTGCCAGCAGCCCCGACTCAGGGCCATACTCTGAAGCTTTCTTT; cdr3_aa: CASSPDSGPYSEAFF
d_call: TRBD2; j_call: TRBJ2-5; clone_size: few; v_call: TRBV2; cdr3_nt: TGTGCCAGCAGGGGACTAGTGGGGACAGAGACCCAGTACTTC; cdr3_aa: CASRGLVGTETQYF
d_call: TRBD1; j_call: TRBJ1-2; clone_size: NA; v_call: TRBV20-1; cdr3_nt: TGCAGTGCCTCCTCGACAGGGATGGGCTATGGCTACACCTTC; cdr3_aa: CSASSTGMGYGYTF
d_call: TRBD1; j_call: TRBJ2-1; clone_size: few; v_call: TRBV6-5; cdr3_nt: TGTGCCAGCACCAAGGACAGGGGGCACAATGAGCAGTTCTTC; cdr3_aa: CASTKDRGHNEQFF